This entry concerns a single T cell receptor beta chain. This specimen belongs to a study of CD8+CD57+ T cells in acquired aplastic anemia. Study-level information: The average for DNA from sorted CD4+ and CD8+ cells was roughly 3 ug.

An expansion of CD8+CD57+ cells by flow cytometry had been shown in patients chosen for sequencing. This CDR3 region has 13 residues. Trimming removed 6 bases from V and 6 bases from J; junction bases left unmatched: 2. The germline V gene has CDR1 SNHLY and CDR2 FYNNEI. Genomic DNA was employed as the template in profiling TCR beta VDJ and CDR3. In TCRdb, the reads were re-called with MiXCR into one record per CDR3 protein. The sample holds approximately 150,000 distinct CDR3 sequences, 40% to 50% seen once. The rearrangement uses TRBV2 and TRBJ1-2; 12 bases map to TRBD1. This TCR was recovered from a human donor with aplastic anemia. The sample taken for sequencing was sorted CD4+, CD8+, or CD8+CD57+ T cells (not recorded which) from PBMCs. The CDR3 DNA follows: TGTGCCAGCAGGGGGACAGGGGGCGATGGCTACACCTTC. Protein sequence: CASRGTGGDGYTF.